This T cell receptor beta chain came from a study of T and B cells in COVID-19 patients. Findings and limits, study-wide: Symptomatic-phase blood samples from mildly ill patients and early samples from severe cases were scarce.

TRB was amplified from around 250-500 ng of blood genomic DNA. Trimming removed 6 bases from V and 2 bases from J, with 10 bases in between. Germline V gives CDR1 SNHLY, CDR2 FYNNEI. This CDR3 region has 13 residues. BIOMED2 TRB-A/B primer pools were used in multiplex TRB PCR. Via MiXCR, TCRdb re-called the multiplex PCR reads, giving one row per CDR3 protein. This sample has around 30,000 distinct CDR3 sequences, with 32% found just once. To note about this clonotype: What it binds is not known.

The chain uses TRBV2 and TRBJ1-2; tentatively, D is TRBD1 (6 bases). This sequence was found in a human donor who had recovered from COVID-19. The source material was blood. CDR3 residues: CASRTGQNYGYTF. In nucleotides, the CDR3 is TGTGCCAGCAGAACGGGACAAAACTATGGCTACACCTTC.